A single sample is the source of the 21 T cell receptor beta chains below, sequenced in a study of blood T cell repertoires in COVID-19. Clones were sequenced by immunoSEQ multiplex PCR, and TCRdb holds only the in-frame ones, with some missing. Here the sample spans 140,000 to 150,000 clones, roughly 87% being singletons. Specimen: PBMCs or T cells enriched from blood (not recorded which). These receptors all stem from a woman aged 40 to 50 who had been exposed to COVID-19.

The J gene is TRBJ2-2, the V gene TRBV15; 7 bases agree with TRBD1. Germline CDR1 is LNHNV and CDR2 is YYDKDF (reference sequence). With V trimmed by 4 bases and J by 7 bases, 6 bases remained unmatched. This CDR3 contains 14 residues. CDR3 DNA: TGTGCCACCAGCATCGACAGGGTGGTCGGGGAGCTGTTTTTT. This codes for CATSIDRVVGELFF.

The V gene is TRBV29-1, the J gene TRBJ2-2, with TRBD1 as a possible D gene (8 bases). Per germline, CDR1 SQVTM and CDR2 ANQGSEA. The V end was cut by 7 bases, the J end by 6 bases, with 15 bases between. The CDR3 runs to 13 residues. DNA of the CDR3: TGCAGCGGAATAACAGGGGGGGCCGGGGAGCTGTTTTTT. This gives the protein CSGITGGAGELFF.

The chain couples TRBV5-6 to TRBJ2-7; D perhaps matches TRBD1 (7 bases). V lost 4 bases and J lost 3, with 14 bases in between. The CDR3 extends over 14 amino acids. CDR1 is SGHDT, CDR2 YYEEEE, per germline. CDR3 nucleotides: TGTGCCAGCAGCCCTGCGGGACAGCGCTACGAGCAGTACTTC. Protein product: CASSPAGQRYEQYF. The variable domain in full, with the rest retrieved from reference TRBV5-6 and TRBJ2-7, is DAGVTQSPTHLIKTRGQQVTLRCSPKSGHDTVSWYQQALGQGPQFIFQYYEEEERQRGNFPDRFSGHQFPNYSSELNVNALLLGDSALYLCASSPAGQRYEQYFGPGTRLTVT.

This chain links TRBV2 with TRBJ2-7, with 10 bases lining up with TRBD2. Losses at the gene ends were 8 bases for V and 5 bases for J; bases not matched to a gene: 12. CDR3 length equals 15 residues. CDR1 is SNHLY, CDR2 FYNNEI, per germline. In nucleotides, the CDR3 is TGTGCCAGCTCCCCGTTAGCGGGGGGCGTCAACGAGCAGTACTTC. The encoded protein is CASSPLAGGVNEQYF.

This clone was recorded only once. The chain has TRBV10-2 and TRBJ1-5; 10 bases map to TRBD1. The CDR3 totals 16 residues. The J segment lost 2 bases and the V segment lost 8 bases, leaving 9 bases of the junction unmatched. Germline CDR1 WSHSY, CDR2 SAAADI. The CDR3, as DNA: TGCGCCAGCCGCGTAACCGGGACAGGGGGCAATCAGCCCCAGCATTTT. Residues: CASRVTGTGGNQPQHF.

This chain joins TRBV19 and TRBJ2-7; D is perhaps TRBD1 (5 bases). This CDR3 has 14 amino acids. V shed 5 bases and J shed 2 bases, with 13 bases lying between them. Germline loops: CDR1 LNHDA, CDR2 SQIVND (reference sequence). The CDR3, as DNA: TGTGCCAGTAGTTTATCAGGGATTCCCTACGAGCAGTACTTC. Its translation is CASSLSGIPYEQYF.

V and J are TRBV7-6 and TRBJ2-5, with a possible D match to TRBD2 (6 bases). This CDR3 is 15 amino acids long. V lost 2 bases and J 5 bases, leaving 15 bases between the germline ends. The V gene's germline CDR1 is SGHVS and CDR2 FNYEAQ. The CDR3 reads CASSLLVRGGETQYF. The CDR3 bases are TGTGCCAGCAGCTTACTGGTGCGGGGCGGGGAGACCCAGTACTTC.

The V gene is TRBV5-8, the J gene TRBJ2-1; 12 bases map to TRBD2. Trimming cost V 4 bases and J 4 bases; bases outside gene matches: 15. CDR1 and CDR2 from the germline V gene are SGHTS and YDEGEE. The CDR3 runs 19 residues. This CDR3 is CASSLRGQGLAGFYNEQFF. In DNA, the CDR3 is TGTGCCAGCAGCCTCCGGGGCCAGGGACTAGCGGGCTTTTACAATGAGCAGTTCTTC.

The chain is built from TRBV6-6 and TRBJ1-5; D not certain. V gave up 3 bases and J gave up 4 bases, with 7 bases separating them. The CDR3 extends over 13 amino acids. CDR1 is MNHNY, CDR2 SVGAGI, per germline (reference sequence). For the CDR3, the DNA is TGTGCCAGCAGTTATGGGGAGAATCAGCCCCAGCATTTT. This encodes CASSYGENQPQHF.

The V and J genes are TRBV6-1 and TRBJ1-4; weak D call: TRBD1 (5 bases). The ends were cut back, 2 bases at V and 4 bases at J, with 14 bases in the middle. The germline V gene has CDR1 MNHNS and CDR2 SASEGT. This CDR3 comprises 16 residues. The CDR3 is CASSEPSRDFNEKLFF. CDR3 sequence (DNA): TGTGCCAGCAGTGAACCGAGCCGGGACTTTAATGAAAAACTGTTTTTT.

V and J are TRBV2 and TRBJ1-5, with D possibly being TRBD1 (5 bases). The CDR3 extends over 15 amino acids. V was cut by 1 base and J by 4 bases, with 11 bases left in between. CDR1 SNHLY and CDR2 FYNNEI come from the germline V gene. CDR3 sequence (DNA): TGTGCCAGCAGTGAAGGCCAGGGCTTTAATCAGCCCCAGCATTTT. It is translated as CASSEGQGFNQPQHF.

The V and J genes are TRBV28 and TRBJ2-7; no definite D call. The CDR3 totals 14 residues. Trimming stripped 1 base from V and 1 base from J, with 8 bases between. CDR1 is MDHEN, CDR2 SYDVKM, per germline. The CDR3 here is CASSLSPVSYEQYF. The CDR3 bases are TGTGCCAGCAGTTTATCTCCCGTTTCCTACGAGCAGTACTTC.

The rearrangement links TRBV5-1 to TRBJ2-7, with D perhaps TRBD2 (7 bases). V was pared by 7 bases and J by 0 bases, with 11 bases between. Germline CDR1 and CDR2: SGHRS and YFSETQ. This CDR3 spans 13 amino acids. The CDR3 DNA sequence: TGCGCCAGCGAGGGGGGGTCCTCCTACGAGCAGTACTTC. Amino acid sequence: CASEGGSSYEQYF. The variable domain in full, completed from reference TRBV5-1 and TRBJ2-7, reads KAGVTQTPRYLIKTRGQQVTLSCSPISGHRSVSWYQQTPGQGLQFLFEYFSETQRNKGNFPGRFSGRQFSNSRSEMNVSTLELGDSALYLCASEGGSSYEQYFGPGTRLTVT.

This chain links TRBV25-1 with TRBJ1-1; no clear D. Trimming took off 6 bases at V and 8 bases at J, with 13 bases between the two ends. The V gene's germline CDR1 is MGHDK and CDR2 SYGVNS. The CDR3 is 12 residues long. This chain's CDR3 is CASRFEAGEAFF. In DNA form, the CDR3 reads TGTGCCAGCAGATTTGAGGCGGGGGAAGCTTTCTTT.

This clone turned up a few times. The chain recombines TRBV4-3 with TRBJ2-1; 7 bases agree with TRBD2. The CDR3 runs to 18 residues. V lost 3 bases and J lost 0; bases outside the gene matches: 11. Germline CDR1 is LGHNA and CDR2 is YSLEER. CDR3 DNA: TGCGCCAGCAGCCAGGTGACTAGCTCCCTGAGCTCCTACAATGAGCAGTTCTTC. Its translation is CASSQVTSSLSSYNEQFF.

This sequence joins TRBV19 and TRBJ1-1; a possible D gene is TRBD1 (5 bases). Trimming stripped 9 bases from V and 3 bases from J, with 23 bases between. The V gene's germline CDR1 is LNHDA and CDR2 SQIVND (reference sequence). The CDR3 spans 16 residues. This CDR3 reads CASYPQGLSPDTEAFF. The CDR3 region has the DNA TGTGCCAGCTACCCCCAGGGTCTATCCCCTGACACTGAAGCTTTCTTT.

V and J are TRBV10-2 and TRBJ1-3; unclear D gene. This CDR3 has 15 amino acids. Germline CDR1 reads WSHSY; CDR2 reads SAAADI. Trimming removed 6 bases from V and 0 bases from J, with 12 bases in between. CDR3 nucleotides: TGCGCCAGCAGACTCGCGATTACCTCTGGAAACACCATATATTTT. Translation: CASRLAITSGNTIYF.

The chain has TRBV9 and TRBJ2-3; perhaps TRBD1 as D (6 bases). Germline CDR1 reads SGDLS; CDR2 reads YYNGEE. The CDR3 is 15 amino acids. V shed 2 bases and J shed 0 bases, with 10 bases lying between them. The CDR3 here is CASSVSQGSTDTQYF. The CDR3 coding sequence is TGTGCCAGCAGCGTCTCACAGGGTAGCACAGATACGCAGTATTTT.

The chain uses TRBV5-1 and TRBJ2-1; 11 bases are a match to TRBD1. Germline assignment: CDR1 SGHRS and CDR2 YFSETQ. Germline trimming cut 5 bases from V and 6 bases from J; bases unmatched to any gene: 1. The CDR3 covers 13 residues. The CDR3 loop reads CASRGTGGNEQFF. CDR3 bases: TGCGCCAGCAGAGGGACAGGGGGCAATGAGCAGTTCTTC.

J is TRBJ2-1 and V is TRBV4-1; 7 bases match TRBD1. Trimming at V came to 7 bases and at J to 6 bases, leaving 6 bases not matched to a gene. There are 13 residues in the CDR3. In germline, CDR1 is MGHRA, CDR2 YSYEKL. CDR3 residues: CASTPDRPNEQFF. The CDR3 nucleotides read TGCGCCAGCACCCCGGACAGGCCCAATGAGCAGTTCTTC.

This clone was counted a single time. CDR3 DNA sequence: TGTGCCAGCTCCGGGACTGGCACCATATATTTT. Amino acids: CASSGTGTIYF. The chain joins TRBV21-1 to TRBJ1-3. TRBV21-1 is classified as a pseudogene. The CDR3 has 11 amino acids.